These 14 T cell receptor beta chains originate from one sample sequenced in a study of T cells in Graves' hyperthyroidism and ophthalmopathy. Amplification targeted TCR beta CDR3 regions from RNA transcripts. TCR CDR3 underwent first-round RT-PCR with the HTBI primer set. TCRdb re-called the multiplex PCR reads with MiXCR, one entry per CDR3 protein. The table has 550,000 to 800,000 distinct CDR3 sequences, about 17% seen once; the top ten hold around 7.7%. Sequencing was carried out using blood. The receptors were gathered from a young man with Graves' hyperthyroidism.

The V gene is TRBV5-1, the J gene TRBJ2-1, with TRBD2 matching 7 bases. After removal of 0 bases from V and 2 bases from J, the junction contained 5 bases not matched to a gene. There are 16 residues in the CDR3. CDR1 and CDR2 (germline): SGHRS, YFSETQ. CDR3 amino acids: CASSLEGRGPYNEQFF. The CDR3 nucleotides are TGCGCCAGCAGCTTGGAGGGGAGGGGTCCCTACAATGAGCAGTTCTTC. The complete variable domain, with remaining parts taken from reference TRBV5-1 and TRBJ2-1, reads KAGVTQTPRYLIKTRGQQVTLSCSPISGHRSVSWYQQTPGQGLQFLFEYFSETQRNKGNFPGRFSGRQFSNSRSEMNVSTLELGDSALYLCASSLEGRGPYNEQFFGPGTRLTVL.

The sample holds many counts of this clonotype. Here the CDR3 reads CASKEGTGRTEAFF. The CDR3, as DNA: TGTGCCAGCAAGGAAGGGACAGGGCGGACTGAAGCTTTCTTT. This chain joins TRBV6-1 and TRBJ1-1, with TRBD1 matching over 9 bases. V dropped 7 bases and J dropped 5; count of bases not matched to a gene: 8. This CDR3 is built from 14 residues. Looked up from germline, CDR1 is MNHNS and CDR2 is SASEGT.

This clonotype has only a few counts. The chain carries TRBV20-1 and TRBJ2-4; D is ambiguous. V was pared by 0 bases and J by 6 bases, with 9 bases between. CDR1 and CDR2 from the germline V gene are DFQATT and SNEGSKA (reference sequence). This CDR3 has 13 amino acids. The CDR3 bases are TGCAGTGCTAGAGACGCGACCCGAAACATTCAGTACTTC. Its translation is CSARDATRNIQYF.

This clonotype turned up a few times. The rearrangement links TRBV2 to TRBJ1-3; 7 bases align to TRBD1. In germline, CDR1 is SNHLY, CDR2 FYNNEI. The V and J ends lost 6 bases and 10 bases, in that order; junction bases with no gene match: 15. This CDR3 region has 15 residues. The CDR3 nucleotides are TGTGCCAGCAGCGCCCAGGGACAGCACGTAGGGACCATATATTTT. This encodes CASSAQGQHVGTIYF. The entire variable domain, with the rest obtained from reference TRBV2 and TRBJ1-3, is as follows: EPEVTQTPSHQVTQMGQEVILRCVPISNHLYFYWYRQILGQKVEFLVSFYNNEISEKSEIFDDQFSVERPDGSNFTLKIRSTKLEDSAMYFCASSAQGQHVGTIYFGEGSWLTVV.

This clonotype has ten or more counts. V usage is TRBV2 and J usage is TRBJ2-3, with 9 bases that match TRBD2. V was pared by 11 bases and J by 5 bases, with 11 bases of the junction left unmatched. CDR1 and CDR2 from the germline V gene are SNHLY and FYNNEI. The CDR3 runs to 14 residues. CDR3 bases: TGTGCCCGGAGGGGCGGGAGGGCCAAAGATACGCAGTATTTT. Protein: CARRGGRAKDTQYF.

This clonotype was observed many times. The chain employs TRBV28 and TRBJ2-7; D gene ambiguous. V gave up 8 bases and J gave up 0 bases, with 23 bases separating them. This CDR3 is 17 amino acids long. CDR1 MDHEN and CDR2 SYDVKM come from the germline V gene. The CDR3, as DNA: TGTGCCAGCTGCCCATCAGAGCTACCTTATATCTCCTACGAGCAGTACTTC. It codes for CASCPSELPYISYEQYF.

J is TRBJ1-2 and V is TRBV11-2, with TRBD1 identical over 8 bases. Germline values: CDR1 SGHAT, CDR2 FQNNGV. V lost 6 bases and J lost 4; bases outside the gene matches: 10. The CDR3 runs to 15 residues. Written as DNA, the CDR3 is TGTGCCAGCAGGCTATTGACAGGGGACGGCTATGGCTACACCTTC. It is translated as CASRLLTGDGYGYTF.

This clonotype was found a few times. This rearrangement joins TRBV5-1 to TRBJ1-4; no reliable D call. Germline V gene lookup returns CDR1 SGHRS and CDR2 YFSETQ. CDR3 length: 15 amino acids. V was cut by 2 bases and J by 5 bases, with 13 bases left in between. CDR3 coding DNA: TGCGCCAGCAGCTTCTTGGATGGCGGGAATGAAAAACTGTTTTTT. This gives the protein CASSFLDGGNEKLFF.

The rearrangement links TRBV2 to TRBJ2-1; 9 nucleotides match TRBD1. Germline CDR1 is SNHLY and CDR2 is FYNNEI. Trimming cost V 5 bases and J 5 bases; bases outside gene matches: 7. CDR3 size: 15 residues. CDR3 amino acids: CASSLRDRVNNEQFF. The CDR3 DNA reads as TGTGCCAGCAGTCTCCGGGACAGGGTGAACAATGAGCAGTTCTTC.

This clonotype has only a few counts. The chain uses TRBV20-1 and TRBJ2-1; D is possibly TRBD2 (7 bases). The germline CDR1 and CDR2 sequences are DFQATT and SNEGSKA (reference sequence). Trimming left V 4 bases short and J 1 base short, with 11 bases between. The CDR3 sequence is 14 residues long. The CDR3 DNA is TGCAGTGCTACCGGGGGGCAGTCCTACAATGAGCAGTTCTTC. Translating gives CSATGGQSYNEQFF.

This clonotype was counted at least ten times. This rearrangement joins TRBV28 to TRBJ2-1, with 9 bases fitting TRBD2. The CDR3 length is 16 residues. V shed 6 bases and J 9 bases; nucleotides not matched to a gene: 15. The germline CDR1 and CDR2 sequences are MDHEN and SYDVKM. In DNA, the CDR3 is TGTGCCAGCAGCCTCCCTAGCGGGATCATTAGGGCTGAGCAGTTCTTC. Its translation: CASSLPSGIIRAEQFF.

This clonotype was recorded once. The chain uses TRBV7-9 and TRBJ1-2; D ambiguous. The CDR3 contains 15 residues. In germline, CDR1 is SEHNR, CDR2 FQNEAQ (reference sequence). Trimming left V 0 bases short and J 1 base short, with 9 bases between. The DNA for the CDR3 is TGTGCCAGCAGCTTAGCCGGCTCAGATAACTATGGCTACACCTTC. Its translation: CASSLAGSDNYGYTF.

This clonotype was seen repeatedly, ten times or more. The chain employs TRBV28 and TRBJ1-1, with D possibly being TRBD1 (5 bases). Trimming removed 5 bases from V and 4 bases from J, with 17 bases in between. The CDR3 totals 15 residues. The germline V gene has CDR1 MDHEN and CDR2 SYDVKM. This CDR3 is CASSPGTPQGTEAFF. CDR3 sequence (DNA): TGTGCCAGCAGTCCTGGGACCCCGCAGGGCACTGAAGCTTTCTTT.

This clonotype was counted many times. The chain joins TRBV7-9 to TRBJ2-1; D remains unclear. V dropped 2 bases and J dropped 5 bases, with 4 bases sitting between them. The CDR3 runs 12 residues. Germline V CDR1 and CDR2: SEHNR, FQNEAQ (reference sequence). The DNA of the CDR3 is TGTGCCAGCAGCTTACGGGACAATGAGCAGTTCTTC. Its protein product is CASSLRDNEQFF.